Shown below are 30 T cell receptor beta chains from a single sample sequenced in a study of naive and memory T cell subsets. The beta constant-region primer was an equimolar mix of two oligonucleotides covering TRBC1 and TRBC2. Four rounds of PCR amplified the ligated cDNA using nested alpha and beta constant-region primers plus SP2. TCRdb passed the UMI-ligation and nested PCR reads through MiXCR, listing each CDR3 protein once. The table lists 7,900 or so distinct CDR3 sequences, approximately 30% of them singletons. Sequenced sample: CD8+ TEMRA cells from blood. Subset described: effector memory re-expressing CD45RA, CD45RA+ CD27-. All receptors come from a human donor in good health.

About this clonotype itself: A read error may be the cause here, since a much bigger clone is one base away. The chain uses TRBV5-4 and TRBJ1-1; D unresolved. V was pared by 4 bases and J by 1 base, with 8 bases between. The CDR3 totals 13 residues. Germline V gene lookup returns CDR1 SGHNT and CDR2 YYREEE (reference sequence). The CDR3 loop is CASSIHRNTEAFF. The CDR3 DNA reads as TGTGCCAGCAGCATACATCGGAACACTGAAGCTTTCTTT.

This clonotype ranks as medium-sized. The rearrangement uses TRBV19 and TRBJ2-3, with TRBD1 matching 9 bases. V was clipped by 4 bases and J by 5 bases; unmatched bases: 4. CDR1 is LNHDA and CDR2 is SQIVND in the germline V gene (reference sequence). The CDR3 covers 14 residues. CDR3 sequence reads: CASSRDRVEDTQYF. CDR3 DNA: TGTGCCAGTAGTAGGGACAGGGTTGAAGATACGCAGTATTTT. Together with reference TRBV19 and TRBJ2-3, the CDR3 gives the full variable domain: DGGITQSPKYLFRKEGQNVTLSCEQNLNHDAMYWYRQDPGQGLRLIYYSQIVNDFQKGDIAEGYSVSREKKESFPLTVTSAQKNPTAFYLCASSRDRVEDTQYFGPGTRLTVL.

This clonotype has only a few counts. The chain is built from TRBV7-9 and TRBJ2-1, with TRBD1 matching over 7 bases. V was pared by 1 base and J by 8 bases, with 8 bases of the junction left unmatched. The CDR3 is made up of 15 amino acids. Per germline, CDR1 SEHNR and CDR2 FQNEAQ (reference sequence). Here the CDR3 DNA reads TGTGCCAGCAGCTTAGAACAGGGGCGGTTTGATGAGCAGTTCTTC. Translation gives CASSLEQGRFDEQFF.

This clonotype was seen only a few times. The chain employs TRBV7-8 and TRBJ1-6; weak D call: TRBD1 (5 bases). The length of the CDR3 is 18 residues. The germline V gene encodes CDR1 SGHVS and CDR2 FQNEAQ. The V end lost 5 bases, the J end lost 0 bases, and 17 bases lay between the germline ends. CDR3: CASSVSLGESSYNSPLHF. DNA of the CDR3: TGTGCCAGCAGCGTTTCATTGGGGGAAAGCTCCTATAATTCACCCCTCCACTTT.

In its sample, this clonotype was seen a few times. The chain employs TRBV4-2 and TRBJ1-1; D is possibly TRBD1 (5 bases). CDR3 length: 15 amino acids. Trimming left V 3 bases short and J 3 bases short, with 14 bases between. Germline V gene sequence: CDR1 LGHNA, CDR2 YNFKEQ. The CDR3 DNA is TGTGCCAGCAGCCAGACTAGACAGTGGCACACTGAAGCTTTCTTT. Amino acid sequence: CASSQTRQWHTEAFF.

The table lists this clonotype with a few counts. V is TRBV3-2 and J is TRBJ2-7; the DNA was not compared with TRBD2, the D call given in the table. TRBV3-2 is classified as a pseudogene. This CDR3 is 17 amino acids long. The CDR3 here is CASSVGNLAEDSYEQYF. The CDR3 DNA is TGTGCCAGCAGCGTCGGAAACCTAGCGGAAGACTCCTACGAGCAGTACTTC.

This clonotype was detected only once. The chain has TRBV6-1 and TRBJ1-2, with a tentative D call TRBD1 (5 bases). The CDR3 sequence is 16 residues long. Germline lookup yields CDR1 MNHNS and CDR2 SASEGT. Trimming shortened V by 1 base and J by 4 bases, and 16 bases separated the two germline ends. Written as DNA, the CDR3 is TGTGCCAGCAGTGAAGAGCTGTGTGGGGGAGCCTATGGCTACACCTTC. Protein: CASSEELCGGAYGYTF.

The gene calls are TRBV7-2 and TRBJ2-7; D possibly matches TRBD1 or TRBD2 (5 bases each). This CDR3 spans 14 amino acids. V was shortened by 5 bases and J by 3 bases, with 14 bases between the two germline ends. In germline, CDR1 is SGHTA, CDR2 FQGNSA. The CDR3 sequence: CASSPPGTYYEQYF. CDR3 in DNA: TGTGCCAGCAGCCCGCCCGGGACGTACTACGAGCAGTACTTC.

The J gene is TRBJ1-5, the V gene TRBV20-1; possibly TRBD1 for D (5 bases). This CDR3 comprises 11 residues. The germline V gene has CDR1 DFQATT and CDR2 SNEGSKA (reference sequence). Deletions cut 6 bases from V and 7 bases from J, with 10 bases between. The CDR3 is CSAGRIQPQHF. The CDR3 DNA reads TGCAGTGCGGGGCGCATACAGCCCCAGCATTTT.

This clonotype showed up just a few times. The chain combines TRBV3-1 with TRBJ1-6; D remains unclear. Germline V gene lookup returns CDR1 LGHDT and CDR2 YNNKEL (reference sequence). The CDR3 is 16 amino acids. Trimming took 6 bases from V and 4 from J, leaving 16 bases between them. The CDR3 here is CASSPHGEGYNSPLHF. For the CDR3, the DNA is TGTGCCAGCAGTCCTCACGGAGAAGGTTATAATTCACCCCTCCACTTT.

The table lists this clonotype with many counts. This chain uses TRBV28 with TRBJ1-1; D is perhaps TRBD1 (6 bases). This CDR3 is 13 amino acids long. Germline CDR1 MDHEN, CDR2 SYDVKM. V was cut by 3 bases and J by 6 bases, with 11 bases left in between. The CDR3 sequence is CASSFVRGAEAFF. CDR3 DNA: TGTGCCAGCAGTTTCGTCAGGGGTGCTGAAGCTTTCTTT.

The rearrangement joins TRBV4-3 to TRBJ2-1; tentatively, D is TRBD2 (5 bases). Deletions cut 0 bases from V and 2 bases from J, with 23 bases between. The CDR3 has 20 residues. Per germline, CDR1 LGHNA and CDR2 YSLEER. CDR3 bases: TGCGCCAGCAGCCAAGACATCGACCGGGGTACTTGGAGGACCTACAATGAGCAGTTCTTC. This sequence encodes CASSQDIDRGTWRTYNEQFF.

This clonotype has a single count. The rearrangement joins TRBV12-3 or TRBV12-4 to TRBJ1-2; TRBD1 is a possible D gene (5 bases). There are 13 residues in the CDR3. V was trimmed by 5 bases and J by 7 bases, leaving 14 bases between them. The DNA for the CDR3 is TGTGCCAGCAGTCCATACGTAGGGGTTGGCTACACCTTC. Its translation is CASSPYVGVGYTF.

The rearrangement joins TRBV24-1 to TRBJ2-3, with D possibly matching TRBD2 (6 bases). This CDR3 contains 15 residues. Germline V gives CDR1 KGHDR, CDR2 SFDVKD. V was cut by 1 base and J by 4 bases, with 11 bases left in between. CDR3 residues: CATSDLWGEADTQYF. In DNA form, the CDR3 reads TGTGCCACCAGTGATTTATGGGGGGAGGCAGATACGCAGTATTTT.

The V call is TRBV4-3, the J call TRBJ2-3; 10 bases match TRBD1. This CDR3 contains 15 residues. V gave up 4 bases and J gave up 5 bases; unmatched junction bases: 6. The germline V gene encodes CDR1 LGHNA and CDR2 YSLEER. DNA for the CDR3: TGCGCCAGCAGCCGAGGGACAGGGGTGATAGATACGCAGTATTTT. Amino acid sequence: CASSRGTGVIDTQYF.

This clonotype was detected a few times. The gene calls are TRBV2 and TRBJ2-7; weak D call: TRBD2 (5 bases). Germline V gene lookup returns CDR1 SNHLY and CDR2 FYNNEI. V was trimmed by 9 bases and J by 3 bases, leaving 18 bases between them. The CDR3 extends over 14 amino acids. The CDR3 here is CASHAGGPDYEQYF. The CDR3 bases are TGTGCCAGTCACGCGGGCGGACCCGACTACGAGCAGTACTTC.

The V and J genes are TRBV4-3 and TRBJ2-7; D gene uncertain. The germline V gene has CDR1 LGHNA and CDR2 YSLEER. The CDR3 has 14 amino acids. Between the trimmed V and J ends, which lost 1 base and 1 base, there was a span of 8 bases. This chain's CDR3 is CASSQGPGSYEQYF. For the CDR3, the DNA is TGCGCCAGCAGCCAAGGGCCAGGTTCCTACGAGCAGTACTTC.

The chain couples TRBV27 to TRBJ2-7; D not resolved. Germline-derived CDR1 and CDR2 are MNHEY and SMNVEV (reference sequence). Trimming stripped 3 bases from V and 4 bases from J, with 10 bases between. CDR3 length: 13 amino acids. CDR3 DNA: TGTGCCAGCAGTTTGAGCGTCGATTACGAGCAGTACTTC. Residues: CASSLSVDYEQYF.

J is TRBJ1-1 and V is TRBV7-2; no reliable D call. CDR1 SGHTA and CDR2 FQGNSA come from the germline V gene. V dropped 1 base and J dropped 0 bases, with 15 bases sitting between them. The CDR3 is 17 amino acids. This chain's CDR3 is CASSLEWQSPMNTEAFF. For the CDR3, the DNA is TGTGCCAGCAGCTTAGAATGGCAGTCACCCATGAACACTGAAGCTTTCTTT.

The rearrangement uses TRBV5-6 and TRBJ1-1; D perhaps matches TRBD1 (6 bases). Germline CDR1 and CDR2: SGHDT and YYEEEE. The CDR3 has 13 amino acids. Deletions cut 6 bases from V and 4 bases from J, with 13 bases between. The CDR3 loop is CASTPGGPTEAFF. CDR3 bases: TGTGCCAGCACGCCGGGGGGGCCCACTGAAGCTTTCTTT.

The V call is TRBV20-1, the J call TRBJ2-2; 12 bases are shared with TRBD2. Trimming removed 4 bases from V and 4 bases from J; junction bases left unmatched: 19. From germline, CDR1 is DFQATT and CDR2 SNEGSKA (reference sequence). The CDR3 loop spans 20 amino acids. The CDR3 DNA sequence: TGCAGTGCTAAAAAAGAACCGCTAGCGGGGGGGCCTCGGGGCACCGGGGAGCTGTTTTTT. Amino acid sequence: CSAKKEPLAGGPRGTGELFF.

This chain uses TRBV7-9 with TRBJ2-1; 7 nucleotides agree with TRBD1. The germline V gene has CDR1 SEHNR and CDR2 FQNEAQ (reference sequence). The J segment lost 8 bases and the V segment lost 2 bases, leaving 9 bases of the junction unmatched. This CDR3 comprises 15 residues. The CDR3 protein is CASSLYRGKSDEQFF. For the CDR3, the DNA is TGTGCCAGCAGCTTATACAGGGGCAAGTCCGATGAGCAGTTCTTC.

V is TRBV7-9 and J is TRBJ2-1; perhaps D is TRBD1 or TRBD2 (6 bases each). CDR3 length: 15 amino acids. Germline CDR1 and CDR2: SEHNR and FQNEAQ (reference sequence). The germline V and J ends were trimmed by 2 bases and 5 bases, with 13 bases remaining between them. The CDR3 region has the DNA TGTGCCAGCAGCTTATCGGGGGCCGTAAACAATGAGCAGTTCTTC. Its translation is CASSLSGAVNNEQFF.

This clonotype was seen many times. The chain links TRBV7-9 to TRBJ2-5; D unclear. CDR1 and CDR2 from the germline V gene are SEHNR and FQNEAQ (reference sequence). Trimming stripped 3 bases from V and 5 bases from J, with 16 bases between. CDR3 length: 15 residues. The CDR3 DNA is TGTGCCAGCAGCTTTAAAACTCAGAGCTTGGAGACCCAGTACTTC. Its translation is CASSFKTQSLETQYF.

The V call is TRBV13, the J call TRBJ2-1; 11 positions agree with TRBD2. CDR1 and CDR2 (germline): PRHDT, FYEKMQ (reference sequence). CDR3 size: 16 residues. After removal of 0 bases from V and 5 bases from J, the junction contained 3 bases not matched to a gene. This chain's CDR3 is CASSLGGLAEHNEQFF. In nucleotides, the CDR3 is TGTGCCAGCAGCTTAGGGGGACTAGCGGAACACAATGAGCAGTTCTTC.

The chain carries TRBV10-3 and TRBJ2-3, with D possibly being TRBD2 (5 bases). This CDR3 spans 16 amino acids. Germline V gives CDR1 ENHRY, CDR2 SYGVKD. The V end lost 9 bases, the J end lost 0 bases, and 19 bases lay between the germline ends. The CDR3 nucleotides read TGTGCCATGGCCAAATTCAAGCGGACTAGCACAGATACGCAGTATTTT. The encoded protein is CAMAKFKRTSTDTQYF.

In its sample, this clonotype was seen a few times. This chain uses TRBV28 with TRBJ1-1, with unresolved D. CDR3 size: 11 residues. V lost 4 bases and J 7 bases, leaving 7 bases between the germline ends. Germline CDR1 MDHEN, CDR2 SYDVKM. The CDR3 DNA sequence: TGTGCCAGCAGTTCATCGCTTGAAGCTTTCTTT. It is translated as CASSSSLEAFF.

The chain carries TRBV5-1 and TRBJ2-1; D may be TRBD2 (6 bases). CDR3 size: 16 residues. Trimming removed 0 bases at V and 4 bases at J, with 14 bases between. Germline V lookup: CDR1 SGHRS, CDR2 YFSETQ. The CDR3 loop reads CASSLAGGTSYNEQFF. CDR3 in DNA: TGCGCCAGCAGCTTGGCCGGCGGGACTTCATACAATGAGCAGTTCTTC.

The chain combines TRBV7-6 with TRBJ2-3; TRBD2 aligns across 8 bases. After removal of 2 bases from V and 2 bases from J, the junction contained 3 bases not matched to a gene. CDR1 is SGHVS, CDR2 FNYEAQ, per germline. The CDR3 has 15 amino acids. CDR3 DNA: TGTGCCAGCAGCTTAAGCGGGGGCCCCACAGATACGCAGTATTTT. The encoded protein is CASSLSGGPTDTQYF.

The chain carries TRBV27 and TRBJ2-6; the D gene is possibly TRBD2 (5 bases). The germline V gene encodes CDR1 MNHEY and CDR2 SMNVEV (reference sequence). The germline V and J ends were trimmed by 11 bases and 13 bases, with 18 bases remaining between them. The CDR3 runs to 12 residues. The CDR3 is CAAGVNAWVLTF. DNA for the CDR3: TGTGCCGCCGGGGTAAATGCATGGGTCCTGACTTTC.